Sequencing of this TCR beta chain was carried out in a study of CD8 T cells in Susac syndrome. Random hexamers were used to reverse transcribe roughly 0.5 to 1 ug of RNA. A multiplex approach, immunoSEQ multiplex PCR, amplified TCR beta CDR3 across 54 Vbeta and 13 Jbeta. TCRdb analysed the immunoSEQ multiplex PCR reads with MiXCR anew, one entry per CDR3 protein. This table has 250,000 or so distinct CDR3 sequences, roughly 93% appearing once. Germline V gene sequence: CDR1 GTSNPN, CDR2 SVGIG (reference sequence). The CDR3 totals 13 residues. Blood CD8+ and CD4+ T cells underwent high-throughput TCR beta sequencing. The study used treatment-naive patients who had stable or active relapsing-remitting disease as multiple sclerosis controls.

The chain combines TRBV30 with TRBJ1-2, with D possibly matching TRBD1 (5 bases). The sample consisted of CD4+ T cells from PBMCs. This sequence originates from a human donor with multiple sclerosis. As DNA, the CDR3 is TGTGCTTCCCGACAGAGAGCTAACTATGGCTACACCTTC. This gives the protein CASRQRANYGYTF.